This is a list of T cell receptor beta chains from one sample in a study of cytomegalovirus exposure and HLA in healthy donors. Repertoires were generated with immunoSEQ multiplex PCR, while TCRdb's copy carries only in-frame clones and drops some. The sample lists about 200,000 clones, about 82% occurring once. Sequenced: PBMCs. Every receptor here comes from a woman aged 18-35 years in good health and CMV-seronegative. CDR3s include the opening cysteine and the closing phenylalanine or tryptophan. Fields, in order: CDR3 protein, CDR3 DNA, V gene, clone size, D gene, J gene. The D gene is left open where the match is weak. Clone size is shown for a subset of rows, as once, few, many or a class of expanded clone.

CDR3 protein: CASSGGRGGYEQFF
CDR3 DNA: TGTGCCAGCTCTGGCGGGAGGGGAGGCTATGAGCAGTTCTTC
V gene: TRBV11-3
clone size: -
D gene: TRBD2
J gene: TRBJ2-1

CDR3 protein: CASRVRGVYSYEQYF
CDR3 DNA: TGTGCCAGTCGAGTCCGGGGGGTATACTCCTACGAGCAGTACTTC
V gene: TRBV19
clone size: -
D gene: TRBD2
J gene: TRBJ2-7

CDR3 protein: CASSSREYGYTF
CDR3 DNA: TGTGCCAGCAGTTCCAGGGAATATGGCTACACCTTC
V gene: TRBV27
clone size: -
D gene: -
J gene: TRBJ1-2

CDR3 protein: CATSRDKAGDTQYF
CDR3 DNA: TGTGCCACCAGCAGAGATAAGGCAGGGGATACGCAGTATTTT
V gene: TRBV15
clone size: once
D gene: -
J gene: TRBJ2-3

CDR3 protein: CASSLLAGDADTQYF
CDR3 DNA: TGCGCCAGCAGCCTACTAGCGGGAGACGCAGATACGCAGTATTTT
V gene: TRBV5-1
clone size: once
D gene: TRBD2
J gene: TRBJ2-3

CDR3 protein: CASSWRQVNTF
CDR3 DNA: TGTGCCAGTAGTTGGAGACAGGTCAACACCTTC
V gene: TRBV19
clone size: -
D gene: -
J gene: TRBJ1-2

CDR3 protein: CATKLAGSSYEQYF
CDR3 DNA: TGTGCCACCAAGCTAGCGGGGAGCTCCTACGAGCAGTACTTC
V gene: TRBV19
clone size: -
D gene: TRBD2
J gene: TRBJ2-7

CDR3 protein: CASSFSPATGELFF
CDR3 DNA: TGTGCCAGCAGCTTCTCGCCTGCGACCGGGGAGCTGTTTTTT
V gene: TRBV11-3
clone size: -
D gene: -
J gene: TRBJ2-2

CDR3 protein: CAWSAGLAGSYNEQFF
CDR3 DNA: TGTGCCTGGAGTGCGGGACTAGCGGGCTCCTACAATGAGCAGTTCTTC
V gene: TRBV30
clone size: -
D gene: TRBD2
J gene: TRBJ2-1

CDR3 protein: CASSPQGRAYEQYF
CDR3 DNA: TGTGCCAGCAGCCCACAGGGAAGGGCCTACGAGCAGTACTTC
V gene: TRBV7-9
clone size: -
D gene: -
J gene: TRBJ2-7

CDR3 protein: CASSPPHLDRVTEAFF
CDR3 DNA: TGTGCCAGCAGCCCACCCCATCTCGACAGGGTCACTGAAGCTTTCTTT
V gene: TRBV7-8
clone size: -
D gene: TRBD1
J gene: TRBJ1-1

CDR3 protein: CASSLEKSGRGTSNTGELFF
CDR3 DNA: TGTGCCAGCAGCCTAGAAAAGAGCGGGAGGGGGACCAGTAACACCGGGGAGCTGTTTTTT
V gene: TRBV13
clone size: once
D gene: TRBD2
J gene: TRBJ2-2

CDR3 protein: CASSLDRAAGELFF
CDR3 DNA: TGTGCCAGCAGCTTAGATCGAGCCGCCGGGGAGCTGTTTTTT
V gene: TRBV11-3
clone size: -
D gene: -
J gene: TRBJ2-2

CDR3 protein: CAILGQGVSGANVLTF
CDR3 DNA: TGTGCCATCCTGGGACAGGGGGTCTCTGGGGCCAACGTCCTGACTTTC
V gene: TRBV10-3
clone size: -
D gene: TRBD1
J gene: TRBJ2-6

CDR3 protein: CASSPGLLAGAETQYF
CDR3 DNA: TGCGCCAGCAGCCCTGGTCTCCTAGCGGGGGCAGAGACCCAGTACTTC
V gene: TRBV5-1
clone size: -
D gene: TRBD2
J gene: TRBJ2-5

CDR3 protein: CASSQVRDMTFSGANVLTF
CDR3 DNA: TGCGCCAGCAGCCAAGTCCGGGACATGACTTTCTCTGGGGCCAACGTCCTGACTTTC
V gene: TRBV4-1
clone size: -
D gene: -
J gene: TRBJ2-6

CDR3 protein: CASLPGGANYGYTF
CDR3 DNA: TGTGCCAGCCTACCGGGGGGGGCGAACTATGGCTACACCTTC
V gene: TRBV6-4
clone size: -
D gene: -
J gene: TRBJ1-2

CDR3 protein: CASSEATQGAYINEQFF
CDR3 DNA: TGCGCCAGCAGTGAGGCCACCCAGGGGGCCTACATCAATGAGCAGTTCTTC
V gene: TRBV10-2
clone size: once
D gene: TRBD1
J gene: TRBJ2-1

CDR3 protein: CASSANRDRGDGYTF
CDR3 DNA: TGCGCCAGCAGCGCAAACCGGGACAGGGGGGATGGCTACACCTTC
V gene: TRBV5-1
clone size: -
D gene: TRBD1
J gene: TRBJ1-2

CDR3 protein: CASSYSRSFKQYF
CDR3 DNA: TGTGCCAGCAGTTATTCCAGGTCGTTCAAGCAGTACTTC
V gene: TRBV6-1
clone size: -
D gene: -
J gene: TRBJ2-7

CDR3 protein: CASSTYRGQPQETQYF
CDR3 DNA: TGTGCCAGCAGCACATACAGGGGACAGCCTCAAGAGACCCAGTACTTC
V gene: TRBV14
clone size: -
D gene: TRBD1
J gene: TRBJ2-5

CDR3 protein: CASSFSRGLGYEQYF
CDR3 DNA: TGTGCCAGCAGCTTTTCGAGGGGGCTCGGCTACGAGCAGTACTTC
V gene: TRBV5-8
clone size: -
D gene: TRBD1
J gene: TRBJ2-7

CDR3 protein: CASSLRREGYVLTF
CDR3 DNA: TGTGCCAGCAGCTTGAGGCGGGAAGGGTACGTCCTGACTTTC
V gene: TRBV5-6
clone size: few
D gene: -
J gene: TRBJ2-6

CDR3 protein: CASSASTGGYGYTF
CDR3 DNA: TGCGCCAGCAGCGCGTCGACAGGGGGCTATGGCTACACCTTC
V gene: TRBV5-1
clone size: -
D gene: TRBD1
J gene: TRBJ1-2

CDR3 protein: CASSVGGQVGETQYF
CDR3 DNA: TGTGCCAGCAGCGTAGGAGGACAGGTTGGTGAGACCCAGTACTTC
V gene: TRBV9
clone size: -
D gene: TRBD1
J gene: TRBJ2-5

CDR3 protein: CASSSYTDTQYF
CDR3 DNA: TGTGCCAGCAGCTCGTACACAGATACGCAGTATTTT
V gene: TRBV5-4
clone size: -
D gene: -
J gene: TRBJ2-3

CDR3 protein: CSVEKTSGSFGELFF
CDR3 DNA: TGCAGCGTTGAAAAGACTAGCGGGAGCTTTGGGGAGCTGTTTTTT
V gene: TRBV29-1
clone size: -
D gene: TRBD2
J gene: TRBJ2-2

CDR3 protein: CASSQSPGGSYEQYF
CDR3 DNA: TGTGCCAGCAGCCAATCGCCAGGGGGCTCCTACGAGCAGTACTTC
V gene: TRBV4-2
clone size: few
D gene: TRBD1
J gene: TRBJ2-7

CDR3 protein: CASSPATGQGNTEAFF
CDR3 DNA: TGCGCCAGCAGCCCTGCCACTGGACAGGGGAACACTGAAGCTTTCTTT
V gene: TRBV5-1
clone size: -
D gene: TRBD1
J gene: TRBJ1-1

CDR3 protein: CASYAGTANQPQHF
CDR3 DNA: TGTGCCAGCTATGCCGGGACAGCGAATCAGCCCCAGCATTTT
V gene: TRBV2
clone size: -
D gene: TRBD1
J gene: TRBJ1-5

CDR3 protein: CASSLGGGTEAFF
CDR3 DNA: TGCGCCAGCAGCTTGGGGGGCGGCACTGAAGCTTTCTTT
V gene: TRBV5-1
clone size: -
D gene: -
J gene: TRBJ1-1

CDR3 protein: CASSPNQGLLNQPQHF
CDR3 DNA: TGTGCCAGCTCACCGAATCAGGGGCTTCTCAATCAGCCCCAGCATTTT
V gene: TRBV18
clone size: once
D gene: -
J gene: TRBJ1-5

CDR3 protein: CASSREGQLSGNTIYF
CDR3 DNA: TGTGCCAGCTCACGCGAGGGACAGCTCTCTGGAAACACCATATATTTT
V gene: TRBV18
clone size: -
D gene: TRBD1
J gene: TRBJ1-3

CDR3 protein: CASSLASRGGTETQYF
CDR3 DNA: TGCGCCAGCAGCTTGGCCTCCCGGGGGGGCACAGAGACCCAGTACTTC
V gene: TRBV5-1
clone size: -
D gene: TRBD2
J gene: TRBJ2-5

CDR3 protein: CASSLPSDGRETQYF
CDR3 DNA: TGCGCCAGCAGCCTCCCCAGCGATGGTAGAGAGACCCAGTACTTC
V gene: TRBV4-1
clone size: -
D gene: -
J gene: TRBJ2-5

CDR3 protein: CASSLTGGSSGNTIYF
CDR3 DNA: TGTGCCAGCAGCTTAACGGGGGGGTCCTCTGGAAACACCATATATTTT
V gene: TRBV7-3
clone size: -
D gene: -
J gene: TRBJ1-3

CDR3 protein: CASSQTSREQYF
CDR3 DNA: TGTGCCAGCAGCCAAACGAGCCGTGAGCAGTACTTC
V gene: TRBV7-9
clone size: -
D gene: -
J gene: TRBJ2-7

CDR3 protein: CASSGTGTGRYGYTF
CDR3 DNA: TGCGCCAGCAGCGGTACCGGGACAGGGAGATATGGCTACACCTTC
V gene: TRBV5-1
clone size: -
D gene: TRBD1
J gene: TRBJ1-2

CDR3 protein: CASSYGQGNTEAFF
CDR3 DNA: TGTGCCAGCAGTTACGGACAGGGGAACACTGAAGCTTTCTTT
V gene: TRBV6-6
clone size: -
D gene: TRBD1
J gene: TRBJ1-1

CDR3 protein: CASSLETSGSGETQYF
CDR3 DNA: TGTGCCAGCAGCCTAGAGACTAGCGGGAGCGGAGAGACCCAGTACTTC
V gene: TRBV5-6
clone size: -
D gene: TRBD2
J gene: TRBJ2-5

CDR3 protein: CASSPPWQGEDTEAFF
CDR3 DNA: TGTGCCAGCTCACCACCCTGGCAGGGCGAGGACACTGAAGCTTTCTTT
V gene: TRBV18
clone size: -
D gene: -
J gene: TRBJ1-1

CDR3 protein: CASSGDRGNYGYTF
CDR3 DNA: TGTGCCAGCAGTGGCGACAGGGGGAACTATGGCTACACCTTC
V gene: TRBV28
clone size: -
D gene: TRBD1
J gene: TRBJ1-2

CDR3 protein: CASSTDRVFFHGYTF
CDR3 DNA: TGTGCCAGCAGTACGGACAGGGTCTTCTTCCATGGCTACACCTTC
V gene: TRBV28
clone size: -
D gene: TRBD1
J gene: TRBJ1-2

CDR3 protein: CASSLVTQGTEAFF
CDR3 DNA: TGTGCCAGCAGCTTAGTGACTCAGGGGACTGAAGCTTTCTTT
V gene: TRBV7-8
clone size: -
D gene: -
J gene: TRBJ1-1

CDR3 protein: CASRPEGTSTDTQYF
CDR3 DNA: TGTGCCAGCCGTCCGGAGGGGACTAGCACAGATACGCAGTATTTT
V gene: TRBV6-4
clone size: -
D gene: -
J gene: TRBJ2-3

CDR3 protein: CASSASGRGETQYF
CDR3 DNA: TGTGCCAGCAGTGCATCCGGGAGGGGAGAGACCCAGTACTTC
V gene: TRBV7-9
clone size: few
D gene: TRBD2
J gene: TRBJ2-5

CDR3 protein: CAWSVPGGGYNEQFF
CDR3 DNA: TGTGCCTGGAGTGTACCCGGGGGAGGCTACAATGAGCAGTTCTTC
V gene: TRBV30
clone size: -
D gene: -
J gene: TRBJ2-1

CDR3 protein: CASSGSQGANYVLTF
CDR3 DNA: TGTGCCAGCAGTGGGTCGCAGGGGGCTAATTACGTCCTGACTTTC
V gene: TRBV2
clone size: -
D gene: TRBD1
J gene: TRBJ2-6

CDR3 protein: CASTLRSGISEAFF
CDR3 DNA: TGTGCCAGCACCTTGAGGTCAGGGATCTCTGAAGCTTTCTTT
V gene: TRBV11-2
clone size: -
D gene: -
J gene: TRBJ1-1

CDR3 protein: CVRSLVGTGALPHGGGPYEQYF
CDR3 DNA: -
V gene: TRBV7-5
clone size: -
D gene: -
J gene: TRBJ2-7

CDR3 protein: CASRDRNLYEQYF
CDR3 DNA: TGTGCCAGCAGGGACAGGAACCTCTACGAGCAGTACTTC
V gene: TRBV6-5
clone size: -
D gene: TRBD1
J gene: TRBJ2-7

CDR3 protein: CASSVFPPARSTSYEQYF
CDR3 DNA: TGTGCCAGCAGCGTTTTCCCCCCGGCCCGATCGACAAGCTACGAGCAGTACTTC
V gene: TRBV7-9
clone size: -
D gene: -
J gene: TRBJ2-7

CDR3 protein: CASSFGGPNSPLHF
CDR3 DNA: TGTGCCAGCAGCTTTGGCGGCCCAAATTCACCCCTCCACTTT
V gene: TRBV5-8
clone size: few
D gene: -
J gene: TRBJ1-6

CDR3 protein: CSVLTGEASPLHF
CDR3 DNA: TGCAGCGTTCTGACAGGGGAAGCTTCACCCCTCCACTTT
V gene: TRBV29-1
clone size: few
D gene: TRBD1
J gene: TRBJ1-6